This T cell receptor beta chain was obtained from a study of blood T cell repertoires in COVID-19. Study-wide background: Spain, Italy and the United States supplied samples that represented acute and convalescent COVID-19.

Trimming pared 4 bases from V and 7 bases from J, leaving 20 bases between. Germline CDR1 is SEHNR and CDR2 is FQNEAQ (reference sequence). CDR3 size: 16 residues. Libraries were prepared by immunoSEQ multiplex PCR; TCRdb keeps only in-frame clonotypes and omits some of them. The table includes about 150,000 clones, 78% detected once. The chain uses TRBV7-9 and TRBJ2-1, with D perhaps TRBD2 (6 bases). The clonotype was recovered from a woman of 80 years or more with acute or convalescent COVID-19. Sequenced: peripheral blood. CDR3 in DNA: TGTGCCAGCAGCTCCCTCGGGTCCGGGAGTCTAAATGAGCAGTTCTTC. The encoded protein is CASSSLGSGSLNEQFF.